This is a list of T cell receptor beta chains from one sample in a study of T cell repertoires in cytomegalovirus infection. TCRdb processed the reads anew with MiXCR; each CDR3 protein has one entry. This table has some 600,000 distinct CDR3 sequences, approximately 24% appearing once. Source material: CD8+ T cells from PBMCs. All receptors derive from a human donor in good health (CMV status not recorded). Some clones in this sample may be carry-over from other donors' samples. CDR3s include the opening cysteine and the closing phenylalanine or tryptophan. Fields, in order: V gene, D gene, J gene, clone size, CDR3 DNA, CDR3 protein. The D gene is left open where the match is weak. Size tells how often a clone was seen (once, few, many) or the class of an expanded clone, and some rows leave it out.

TRBV2,TRBD1,TRBJ2-7,many,TGTGCCAGCAAAACTCGGGACAGCTCCTACGAGCAGTACTTC,CASKTRDSSYEQYF
TRBV28,TRBD1,TRBJ2-1,many,TGTGCCAGCAGTTTACCCACAGGGGATGGGTGGAATGAGCAGTTCTTC,CASSLPTGDGWNEQFF
TRBV6-8,TRBD1,TRBJ2-7,-,TGTGCCAGCAGTTACCAGGGACAGGGACCGGACGAGCAGTACTTC,CASSYQGQGPDEQYF
TRBV15,-,TRBJ2-1,-,TGTGCCACCAGCAGAGTGGAAGCGCCGGGCAATGAGCAGTTCTTC,CATSRVEAPGNEQFF
TRBV12-3/TRBV12-4,TRBD1,TRBJ1-2,-,TGTGCCAGCAGTCCCGGACAGGGTCGCGTCTATGGCTACACCTTC,CASSPGQGRVYGYTF
TRBV20-1,-,TRBJ2-1,few,TGCAGTGCTAGTTCGGTTTTCACCTACAATGAGCAGTTCTTC,CSASSVFTYNEQFF
TRBV20-1,TRBD2,TRBJ2-3,-,TGCAGTGCGCTGGGACTACACACAGATACGCAGTATTTT,CSALGLHTDTQYF
TRBV6-6,TRBD1,TRBJ2-1,few,TGTGCCAGCACCGGGACAGAGAACTCCTACAATGAGCAGTTCTTC,CASTGTENSYNEQFF
TRBV7-2,TRBD2,TRBJ2-7,many,TGTGCCAGCAGCCCATTTAGCGGGGGGACCCTCGAGCAGTACTTC,CASSPFSGGTLEQYF
TRBV6-2/TRBV6-3,-,TRBJ1-5,few,TGTGCCAGCAGGTCGGGGTTGAACAGCAATCAGCCCCAGCATTTT,CASRSGLNSNQPQHF
TRBV7-9,-,TRBJ1-2,many,TGTGCCAGCTTGATTTCGTTGGCGGATGGCTACACCTTC,CASLISLADGYTF
TRBV29-1,-,TRBJ2-1,few,TGCAGCGTTGAAGGGAGGGGGGACTCCTACAATGAGCAGTTCTTC,CSVEGRGDSYNEQFF
TRBV6-2/TRBV6-3,-,TRBJ1-5,many,TGTGCCAGCAGTTACGGATACGGTCAGGAAAGGGAAGGGAATCAGCCCCAGCATTTT,CASSYGYGQEREGNQPQHF
TRBV7-3,-,TRBJ2-1,-,TGTGCCAGCAGCTTAACTAGGAGTCCCTACAATGAGCAGTTCTTC,CASSLTRSPYNEQFF
TRBV9,TRBD2,TRBJ2-3,-,TGTGCCAGCAGCGTAGACAGTAGCGGGGGGGCCTTAGATACGCAGTATTTT,CASSVDSSGGALDTQYF
TRBV6-1,-,TRBJ2-7,many,TGTGCCAGCAGTTACAAACTCAGTCGGCACGAGCAGTACTTC,CASSYKLSRHEQYF
TRBV7-2,-,TRBJ1-2,many,TGTGCCAGCAGCTTAGGGGTCGGCAGGCCCTATGGCTACACCTTC,CASSLGVGRPYGYTF
TRBV4-1,-,TRBJ1-1,many,TGCGCCAGCAGCCAAGCCAGCCGGTTCGTGGGCACTGAAGCTTTCTTT,CASSQASRFVGTEAFF